The 27 T cell receptor beta chains below come from one sample, sequenced in a study of HIV-infected patients and healthy controls. From the 5' RACE reads, TCRdb called clonotypes with MiXCR, one entry per CDR3 protein. The repertoire consists of approximately 64,000 distinct CDR3 sequences, with roughly 19% occurring once and the leading ten covering 1.4%. Material: CD4+ T cells from blood. The receptor set was obtained from a human donor in good health.

Concerning this clonotype: A much bigger clone sits one base away, suggesting this may be a read error. The chain recombines TRBV9 with TRBJ1-2; 7 bases match TRBD1. Unmatched junction bases numbered 5, after V lost 2 bases and J lost 4 bases. The CDR3 loop spans 14 amino acids. The germline V gene has CDR1 SGDLS and CDR2 YYNGEE. CDR3 amino acids: CASSVGQRTYGYTF. CDR3 sequence (DNA): TGTGCCAGCAGCGTGGGACAGCGGACCTATGGCTACACCTTC.

The chain joins TRBV12-3 or TRBV12-4 to TRBJ1-6; the D gene is possibly TRBD1 (6 bases). V lost 3 bases, J lost 9 bases, and 18 bases lay in between. This CDR3 comprises 16 residues. The CDR3 coding sequence is TGTGCCAGCAGTTTCTCGGACAGACCTATAGGTTCACCCCTCCACTTT. Amino acid sequence: CASSFSDRPIGSPLHF.

This chain links TRBV12-3 or TRBV12-4 with TRBJ1-3; D not resolved. The CDR3 runs 12 residues. Trimming cost V 1 base and J 3 bases, with 1 base left between them. CDR3 sequence: CASSLGGNTIYF. As DNA, the CDR3 is TGTGCCAGCAGTTTAGGTGGAAACACCATATATTTT.

This clonotype has just a few counts. This chain connects TRBV5-4 to TRBJ1-1, with a weak D call TRBD1 (5 bases). Germline V gene data show CDR1 as SGHNT and CDR2 as YYREEE (reference sequence). Trimming removed 4 bases from V and 1 base from J, with 14 bases in between. The CDR3 contains 15 residues. Here the CDR3 reads CASSPTALGNTEAFF. The CDR3 DNA is TGTGCCAGCAGCCCGACAGCGCTGGGGAACACTGAAGCTTTCTTT. Full variable domain (outside the CDR3, taken from reference TRBV5-4 and TRBJ1-1): ETGVTQSPTHLIKTRGQQVTLRCSSQSGHNTVSWYQQALGQGPQFIFQYYREEENGRGNFPPRFSGLQFPNYSSELNVNALELDDSALYLCASSPTALGNTEAFFGQGTRLTVV.

The chain joins TRBV7-2 to TRBJ1-2; 8 nucleotides agree with TRBD1. This CDR3 contains 12 residues. Germline CDR1 SGHTA, CDR2 FQGNSA. V was pared by 3 bases and J by 10 bases, with 4 bases of the junction left unmatched. CDR3 bases: TGTGCCAGCAGCTTGGGACAGGACGTCTACACCTTC. Residues: CASSLGQDVYTF.

The gene calls are TRBV6-5 and TRBJ2-5, with D maybe TRBD1 (6 bases). CDR1 and CDR2 from the germline V gene are MNHEY and SVGAGI. The CDR3 consists of 15 residues. The V gene lost 6 bases and the J gene lost 3 bases, with 17 bases spanning the gap. The CDR3 here is CASREGQTGKETQYF. CDR3 DNA sequence: TGTGCCAGCAGAGAAGGACAGACGGGCAAAGAGACCCAGTACTTC.

In its sample, this clonotype was seen many times. The genes are TRBV4-2 and TRBJ2-3, with 8 bases matching TRBD2. The CDR3 loop spans 16 amino acids. V gave up 0 bases and J gave up 5 bases; unmatched junction bases: 7. The germline V gene has CDR1 LGHNA and CDR2 YNFKEQ. The CDR3 loop is CASSQDFGGAEDTQYF. The CDR3 DNA sequence: TGTGCCAGCAGCCAAGATTTCGGGGGGGCCGAAGATACGCAGTATTTT.

This sequence joins TRBV30 and TRBJ2-7; 7 positions agree with TRBD1. The junction had 8 bases not matched to a gene; V was cut back by 2 bases and J by 4 bases. This CDR3 is 14 amino acids long. CDR1 is GTSNPN and CDR2 is SVGIG in the germline V gene (reference sequence). The CDR3 spells CAWSQSGGRYEQYF. CDR3 DNA: TGTGCCTGGAGTCAGTCAGGGGGAAGGTACGAGCAGTACTTC.

This clonotype appeared once. DNA of the CDR3: TGTGCCAGTAGTATAGATCTTACAGCTAGCAATCAGCCCCAGCATTTT. Its protein is CASSIDLTASNQPQHF. The genes are TRBV19 and TRBJ1-5, with unresolved D. V lost 0 bases to trimming and J lost 0 bases, with 9 bases between them. The CDR3 covers 16 residues. Germline V gives CDR1 LNHDA, CDR2 SQIVND (reference sequence).

Ten or more counts support this clonotype. At one end the junction does not follow the germline gene, possibly because of a read error. The genes are TRBV5-1 and TRBJ1-5, with D possibly TRBD1 on 5 matching bases. The germline CDR1 and CDR2 sequences are SGHRS and YFSETQ. The CDR3 contains 13 residues. This chain's CDR3 is CASSLGQGQPQHF. For the CDR3, the DNA is TGTGCCAGCAGCTTAGGGCAGGGCCAGCCCCAGCATTTT.

This clonotype has more than one count but fewer than ten. The V gene is TRBV6-1, the J gene TRBJ1-2; TRBD1 is a possible D gene (5 bases). Trimming pared 7 bases from V and 2 bases from J, leaving 8 bases between. This CDR3 has 12 residues. Germline-derived CDR1 and CDR2 are MNHNS and SASEGT. The CDR3 nucleotides are TGTGCCAGCACCTGGACAAACTATGGCTACACCTTC. Translating gives CASTWTNYGYTF.

This clonotype was found a few times. The chain carries TRBV10-3 and TRBJ2-1; D gene unclear. The CDR3 length is 15 residues. Germline assignment: CDR1 ENHRY and CDR2 SYGVKD. V was trimmed by 6 bases and J by 6 bases, leaving 18 bases between them. The CDR3 here is CAISPIGSAPNEQFF. CDR3 DNA: TGTGCCATCAGCCCCATCGGTTCCGCGCCCAATGAGCAGTTCTTC.

This chain uses TRBV12-5 with TRBJ2-7; D is possibly TRBD1 (6 bases). Trimming shortened V by 5 bases and J by 6 bases, and 11 bases separated the two germline ends. Germline-derived CDR1 and CDR2 are LGHNT and FRNRAP. The CDR3 is made up of 12 amino acids. CDR3 sequence: CASGHRVGEQYF. DNA of the CDR3: TGTGCTAGTGGTCACAGGGTCGGCGAGCAGTACTTC.

The V gene is TRBV19, the J gene TRBJ1-1, with TRBD1 as a possible D gene (6 bases). Germline V gene data show CDR1 as LNHDA and CDR2 as SQIVND (reference sequence). Trimming took 1 base from V and 6 from J, leaving 12 bases between them. This CDR3 contains 14 residues. The CDR3 sequence is CASSIGQGLSEAFF. CDR3 DNA: TGTGCCAGTAGTATAGGGCAGGGGCTCTCTGAAGCTTTCTTT. The variable domain in full, completed from reference TRBV19 and TRBJ1-1, reads DGGITQSPKYLFRKEGQNVTLSCEQNLNHDAMYWYRQDPGQGLRLIYYSQIVNDFQKGDIAEGYSVSREKKESFPLTVTSAQKNPTAFYLCASSIGQGLSEAFFGQGTRLTVV.

This clonotype has just a few counts. The chain employs TRBV5-1 and TRBJ1-2; TRBD1 is a possible D gene (6 bases). V was cut by 3 bases and J by 4 bases, with 13 bases left in between. CDR1 and CDR2 from the germline V gene are SGHRS and YFSETQ. The CDR3 length is 14 residues. CDR3 in DNA: TGCGCCAGCAGCTGGGACACGAACTCCTATGGCTACACCTTC. It specifies CASSWDTNSYGYTF.

V and J are TRBV12-3 or TRBV12-4 and TRBJ2-2; 11 nucleotides align to TRBD1. CDR3 length: 16 residues. The V segment lost 7 bases and the J segment 5 bases; nucleotides outside the gene matches: 9. CDR3 coding DNA: TGTGCCAGCAAAGGACAGGGGGCGAGGATGACCGGGGAGCTGTTTTTT. Translating gives CASKGQGARMTGELFF.

This clonotype has only a few counts. This chain joins TRBV12-3 or TRBV12-4 and TRBJ1-3; a possible D gene is TRBD1 (5 bases). There are 14 residues in the CDR3. The V end was cut by 5 bases, the J end by 3 bases, with 11 bases between. Written as DNA, the CDR3 is TGTGCCAGCAGTCTCGACAGTCTTGGAAACACCATATATTTT. Translation: CASSLDSLGNTIYF.

This clonotype came up a few times. The CDR3 DNA is TGCGCCAGCAGCTTGCTCGGGACAGGGTCATCGGAAGCTTTCTTT. This gives the protein CASSLLGTGSSEAFF. The J gene is TRBJ1-1, the V gene TRBV5-1; TRBD1 matches at 9 bases. Germline V CDR1 and CDR2: SGHRS, YFSETQ. CDR3 length: 15 residues. The J segment lost 8 bases and the V segment lost 1 base, leaving 9 bases of the junction unmatched.

This clonotype was detected ten times or more. V is TRBV5-1 and J is TRBJ2-2; no definite D call. The CDR3 has 16 amino acids. The germline V gene encodes CDR1 SGHRS and CDR2 YFSETQ. V lost 4 bases and J lost 6, with 19 bases in between. The CDR3 here is CASSQFLGLTAGELFF. In DNA form, the CDR3 reads TGCGCCAGCAGCCAATTCTTAGGGCTGACGGCCGGGGAGCTGTTTTTT.

This clonotype came up many times. The chain carries TRBV29-1 and TRBJ2-1; 7 bases are shared with TRBD2. The CDR3 totals 13 residues. The germline CDR1 and CDR2 sequences are SQVTM and ANQGSEA. J lost 10 bases, V lost 3 bases, and 9 bases had no gene match. CDR3 protein: CSVDLGGSGEQFF. The CDR3 DNA reads as TGCAGCGTTGATCTCGGGGGGTCGGGGGAGCAGTTCTTC.

This clonotype came up many times. This chain connects TRBV28 to TRBJ1-5, with D uncertain. V lost 2 bases and J lost 2, with 10 bases in between. This CDR3 comprises 15 residues. Germline loops: CDR1 MDHEN, CDR2 SYDVKM. CDR3 region: CASSLGEFRNQPQHF. In nucleotides, the CDR3 is TGTGCCAGCAGTTTAGGGGAGTTCCGCAATCAGCCCCAGCATTTT.

The CDR3 protein is CASGRRGVYGYTF. The CDR3 DNA is TGTGCTAGTGGTAGAAGGGGGGTCTATGGCTACACCTTC. This rearrangement joins TRBV12-5 to TRBJ1-2; D perhaps matches TRBD1 (6 bases). Trimming shortened V by 5 bases and J by 4 bases, and 11 bases separated the two germline ends. Germline loops: CDR1 LGHNT, CDR2 FRNRAP. The CDR3 is 13 residues long.

This clonotype was seen more than once but under ten times. The V gene is TRBV11-2, the J gene TRBJ2-1, with 8 bases lining up with TRBD2. J was trimmed by 8 bases and V by 1 base; bases with no gene match: 16. CDR3 size: 18 residues. The V gene's germline CDR1 is SGHAT and CDR2 FQNNGV. The CDR3 nucleotides read TGTGCCAGCAGCTTAGGGGTGGTAAAAGCGGGAGAGCTAGATGAGCAGTTCTTC. This sequence encodes CASSLGVVKAGELDEQFF.

This clonotype appeared many times. The CDR3 sequence is CASSPSIYTDTQYF. The CDR3 DNA is TGTGCCAGCTCACCCTCGATTTACACAGATACGCAGTATTTT. The chain has TRBV18 and TRBJ2-3; D not certain. The germline V gene encodes CDR1 KGHSH and CDR2 LQKENI. Trimming cost V 3 bases and J 2 bases, with 9 bases left between them. The CDR3 covers 14 residues.

This clonotype was found a few times. The V and J genes are TRBV20-1 and TRBJ1-2, with D uncertain. CDR3 length: 13 amino acids. Germline CDR1 DFQATT, CDR2 SNEGSKA (reference sequence). The V end was cut by 3 bases, the J end by 4 bases, with 12 bases between. The CDR3, as DNA: TGCAGTGCTAGCATCCTGTCAATCTATGGCTACACCTTC. Translating it yields CSASILSIYGYTF.

This clonotype was picked up a small number of times. The CDR3 reads CASSASRARSNYGYTF. CDR3 bases: TGTGCCAGCAGTGCATCAAGGGCTAGATCTAACTATGGCTACACCTTC. This chain connects TRBV6-1 to TRBJ1-2; D not certain. The CDR3 runs to 16 residues. Germline loops: CDR1 MNHNS, CDR2 SASEGT. V lost 4 bases, J lost 0 bases, and 15 bases lay in between.

This chain uses TRBV19 with TRBJ2-3; the D gene is possibly TRBD2 (6 bases). Germline V gene sequence: CDR1 LNHDA, CDR2 SQIVND (reference sequence). This CDR3 has 15 amino acids. V was shortened by 7 bases and J by 0 bases, with 14 bases between the two germline ends. The DNA of the CDR3 is TGTGCCAGTACCGATGGGGGGAGTAGCACAGATACGCAGTATTTT. Translating it yields CASTDGGSSTDTQYF.